The next 29 T cell receptor beta chains were all read from a single sample in a study of cytomegalovirus exposure and HLA in healthy donors. PCR employed 60 Vbeta and 13 Jbeta primers. Sequencing was performed with immunoSEQ multiplex PCR; in TCRdb, only in-frame clones are kept and a portion is missing. The top ten hold approximately 15% of the sample, which has about 100,000 clones, 55% to 85% seen once. Source material: PBMCs. These receptors were taken from a woman younger than 35 in good health and CMV-seropositive.

In its sample, this clone was seen a few times. V and J are TRBV5-4 and TRBJ2-3; 10 bases agree with TRBD1. The CDR3 has 16 residues. CDR1 SGHNT and CDR2 YYREEE come from the germline V gene (reference sequence). V gave up 4 bases and J gave up 4 bases; unmatched junction bases: 9. In nucleotides, the CDR3 is TGTGCCAGCAGCAGGCCTCGACAGGGGGCGGCAGATACGCAGTATTTT. It yields the protein CASSRPRQGAADTQYF.

The V and J genes are TRBV4-2 and TRBJ2-2; D gene unclear. The CDR3 has 14 amino acids. Trimming left V 0 bases short and J 3 bases short, with 5 bases between. CDR1 LGHNA and CDR2 YNFKEQ come from the germline V gene. In DNA form, the CDR3 reads TGTGCCAGCAGCCAAGACCCCGACACCGGGGAGCTGTTTTTT. The encoded protein is CASSQDPDTGELFF.

V and J are TRBV6-1 and TRBJ1-1; D perhaps matches TRBD1 (6 bases). This CDR3 spans 14 amino acids. Per the germline V gene, CDR1 is MNHNS and CDR2 is SASEGT. Trimming took 6 bases from V and 6 from J, leaving 17 bases between them. Here the CDR3 DNA reads TGTGCCAGCAGGCCTCTCGGACAGTACTCTGAAGCTTTCTTT. Translation: CASRPLGQYSEAFF.

V and J are TRBV6-6 and TRBJ2-7; 7 bases are a match to TRBD2. Germline assignment: CDR1 MNHNY and CDR2 SVGAGI (reference sequence). This CDR3 region has 14 residues. The V and J ends lost 4 bases and 6 bases, in that order; junction bases with no gene match: 9. The CDR3 reads CASSSSPSGGEQYF. The CDR3 DNA is TGTGCCAGCAGTTCCTCACCTTCGGGAGGCGAGCAGTACTTC.

This clone was detected a few times. This chain connects TRBV25-1 to TRBJ2-2; 7 nucleotides line up with TRBD2. The germline gives CDR1 MGHDK, CDR2 SYGVNS. The CDR3 consists of 15 residues. V lost 3 bases to trimming and J lost 3 bases; unmatched junction nucleotides: 4. CDR3 residues: CASSDGREYTGELFF. The CDR3 DNA sequence: TGTGCCAGCAGTGACGGGCGGGAGTACACCGGGGAGCTGTTTTTT.

The chain carries TRBV27 and TRBJ1-3, with unresolved D. The CDR3 runs to 14 residues. V lost 7 bases and J 0 bases, leaving 10 bases between the germline ends. Germline values: CDR1 MNHEY, CDR2 SMNVEV (reference sequence). CDR3 coding DNA: TGTGCCAGCAAAATAACACACTCTGGAAACACCATATATTTT. This gives the protein CASKITHSGNTIYF.

The V and J genes are TRBV5-6 and TRBJ1-2; 8 bases agree with TRBD1. CDR1 is SGHDT, CDR2 YYEEEE, per germline. Trimming cost V 5 bases and J 2 bases; bases outside gene matches: 17. The CDR3 sequence is 18 residues long. As DNA, the CDR3 is TGTGCCAGCAGTGTGAGAGGGGTTGGGACAGGCAGAAACTATGGCTACACCTTC. Translation: CASSVRGVGTGRNYGYTF.

This clone is deemed medium-sized (0.01 to 0.1%). This chain joins TRBV5-1 and TRBJ2-2, with 8 nucleotides matching TRBD1. J gave up 2 bases and V 9 bases, and 9 bases lay outside the gene matches. CDR3 length: 15 residues. The germline V gene encodes CDR1 SGHRS and CDR2 YFSETQ. CDR3 nucleotide sequence: TGCGCCACGACAGGGGCTATGGGAAACACCGGGGAGCTGTTTTTT. It specifies CATTGAMGNTGELFF.

This CDR3 is CASRTDREGQYF. The CDR3 region has the DNA TGTGCCAGCAGAACCGACAGGGAAGGGCAGTACTTC. The V call is TRBV2, the J call TRBJ2-7, with TRBD1 identical over 7 bases. V was clipped by 6 bases and J by 9 bases; unmatched bases: 8. Germline V gene sequence: CDR1 SNHLY, CDR2 FYNNEI. The CDR3 sequence is 12 residues long.

In this sample, this clone turned up a few times. The chain combines TRBV19 with TRBJ1-1, with 9 bases matching TRBD1. The CDR3 consists of 15 residues. CDR1 is LNHDA, CDR2 SQIVND, per germline (reference sequence). V lost 5 bases to trimming and J lost 1 base; unmatched junction nucleotides: 5. The CDR3 DNA sequence: TGTGCCAGTAGTCAACAGGGGGCGAGGAACACTGAAGCTTTCTTT. Amino acids: CASSQQGARNTEAFF.

The chain joins TRBV5-1 to TRBJ2-1, with TRBD2 matching over 10 bases. The V and J ends lost 4 bases and 7 bases, in that order; junction bases with no gene match: 11. This CDR3 region has 16 residues. CDR1 and CDR2 from the germline V gene are SGHRS and YFSETQ. CDR3 DNA: TGCGCCAGCAGCCCTCAGGCTAGCGGGAGATCGAATGAGCAGTTCTTC. Its translation is CASSPQASGRSNEQFF.

This clone was detected a few times. The chain recombines TRBV5-1 with TRBJ1-6; maybe TRBD1 (5 bases). Trimming left V 8 bases short and J 6 bases short, with 12 bases between. CDR3 length: 13 amino acids. In germline, CDR1 is SGHRS, CDR2 YFSETQ. This CDR3 is CASNDGGNSPLHF. The CDR3 DNA sequence: TGCGCCAGTAACGACGGGGGTAATTCACCCCTCCACTTT.

This clone has just a few counts. The genes are TRBV9 and TRBJ1-1; TRBD1 is a possible D gene (6 bases). The CDR3 totals 14 residues. With 1 base removed from V and 3 bases from J, the gap between germline ends came to 10 bases. CDR1 and CDR2 from the germline V gene are SGDLS and YYNGEE. The CDR3 region has the DNA TGTGCCAGCAGCGTACAGGGGTGGGACACTGAAGCTTTCTTT. Protein: CASSVQGWDTEAFF.

The chain recombines TRBV5-5 with TRBJ1-2, with TRBD1 identical over 8 bases. The CDR3 is made up of 16 amino acids. From germline, CDR1 is SGHKS and CDR2 YYEKEE (reference sequence). Losses at the gene ends were 1 base for V and 1 base for J; bases not matched to a gene: 6. The CDR3 sequence is CASSLTGQEFNYGYTF. The CDR3 coding sequence is TGTGCCAGCAGCTTGACGGGACAGGAGTTTAACTATGGCTACACCTTC.

The V and J genes are TRBV5-1 and TRBJ2-2, with 9 nucleotides matching TRBD1. Per the germline V gene, CDR1 is SGHRS and CDR2 is YFSETQ. The length of the CDR3 is 17 residues. J gave up 0 bases and V 4 bases, and 7 bases lay outside the gene matches. The CDR3 DNA sequence: TGCGCCAGCAGCCGCGCGGGACAGGGAGCGAACACCGGGGAGCTGTTTTTT. Encoded protein: CASSRAGQGANTGELFF.

This clone was picked up one time. The rearrangement links TRBV5-1 to TRBJ1-6; D perhaps matches TRBD1 (6 bases). The germline CDR1 and CDR2 sequences are SGHRS and YFSETQ. Deletions cut 4 bases from V and 7 bases from J, with 15 bases between. CDR3 length: 15 residues. The CDR3 DNA sequence: TGCGCCAGCAGCCTTAGTGAGGGGGGGAATTCACCCCTCCACTTT. This sequence encodes CASSLSEGGNSPLHF.

The table lists this clone with a count of one. The chain uses TRBV7-2 and TRBJ2-7; D might be TRBD2 (6 bases). The V end lost 5 bases, the J end lost 3 bases, and 8 bases lay between the germline ends. This CDR3 is 12 amino acids long. Germline lookup yields CDR1 SGHTA and CDR2 FQGNSA. The CDR3 sequence: CASSHSGYEQYF. The CDR3 DNA reads as TGTGCCAGCAGCCATAGCGGCTACGAGCAGTACTTC.

The chain is built from TRBV11-2 and TRBJ1-3; TRBD1 agrees at 8 bases. The CDR3 runs 17 residues. Trimming removed 5 bases from V and 4 bases from J; junction bases left unmatched: 13. The germline V gene encodes CDR1 SGHAT and CDR2 FQNNGV. In DNA, the CDR3 is TGTGCCAGCAGCAATCAGTGGACAGGGATGTCAGGAAACACCATATATTTT. Residues: CASSNQWTGMSGNTIYF.

This clone turned up a few times. V usage is TRBV7-8 and J usage is TRBJ1-2, with D unclear. CDR3 length equals 17 residues. Looked up from germline, CDR1 is SGHVS and CDR2 is FQNEAQ. V was pared by 3 bases and J by 6 bases, with 23 bases between. DNA of the CDR3: TGTGCCAGCAGCTTCGGGGTGCGGCAGGTGGGGAAGGATGGCTACACCTTC. This codes for CASSFGVRQVGKDGYTF.

The chain is built from TRBV5-6 and TRBJ1-4; D is perhaps TRBD1 (6 bases). V lost 4 bases, J lost 3 bases, and 10 bases lay in between. The CDR3 has 14 amino acids. Germline CDR1 SGHDT, CDR2 YYEEEE. The CDR3 bases are TGTGCCAGCAGCCGACCAGGGGCTAATGAAAAACTGTTTTTT. This encodes CASSRPGANEKLFF.

This clone occurred a few times. This CDR3 reads CASSSGTTNEKLFF. As DNA, the CDR3 is TGTGCCAGTAGTTCCGGGACAACTAATGAAAAACTGTTTTTT. The chain joins TRBV19 to TRBJ1-4; no definite D call. CDR3 length: 14 residues. The germline gives CDR1 LNHDA, CDR2 SQIVND (reference sequence). Trimming pared 5 bases from V and 0 bases from J, leaving 7 bases between.

The CDR3 loop is CASSQDRSGRATDTQYF. The CDR3 DNA sequence: TGCGCCAGCAGCCAAGATAGGAGCGGGAGGGCCACAGATACGCAGTATTTT. The chain combines TRBV4-3 with TRBJ2-3; 10 bases are a match to TRBD2. Germline V CDR1 and CDR2: LGHNA, YSLEER. V lost 0 bases, J lost 2 bases, and 5 bases stayed unmatched. This CDR3 is 17 amino acids long.

The CDR3, as DNA: TGTGCCAGCAGTCAGGGGACGGTTCCTGGAAACACCATATATTTT. Amino acid sequence: CASSQGTVPGNTIYF. V and J are TRBV28 and TRBJ1-3; TRBD1 might be the D (6 bases). The CDR3 has 15 amino acids. CDR1 MDHEN and CDR2 SYDVKM come from the germline V gene. Trimming pared 5 bases from V and 2 bases from J, leaving 13 bases between.

This clone was recorded only once. This chain joins TRBV5-1 and TRBJ2-1, with TRBD2 matching over 11 bases. CDR1 SGHRS and CDR2 YFSETQ come from the germline V gene. CDR3 length: 16 amino acids. V shed 0 bases and J 8 bases; nucleotides not matched to a gene: 7. The CDR3 loop is CASSLVVLAGADEQFF. As DNA, the CDR3 is TGCGCCAGCAGCTTGGTGGTACTAGCGGGAGCCGATGAGCAGTTCTTC.

The chain couples TRBV5-1 to TRBJ2-7, with 11 bases aligning to TRBD2. Germline loops: CDR1 SGHRS, CDR2 YFSETQ. The V and J ends lost 6 bases and 6 bases, in that order; junction bases with no gene match: 14. The CDR3 is made up of 16 amino acids. The CDR3 sequence is CASTETLAGGRGEQYF. The CDR3 DNA follows: TGCGCCAGCACGGAAACCCTAGCGGGGGGCCGTGGCGAGCAGTACTTC.

This clone was observed a handful of times. The V gene is TRBV6-5, the J gene TRBJ1-1, with D tentatively TRBD1 (6 bases). V lost 6 bases to trimming and J lost 7 bases, with 9 bases between them. The CDR3 spans 11 residues. In germline, CDR1 is MNHEY, CDR2 SVGAGI. The CDR3 reads CASSLRGEAFF. DNA of the CDR3: TGTGCCAGCAGCCTCAGGGGTGAAGCTTTCTTT.

The CDR3 nucleotides read TGTGCCAGCAGTGAAGTCGGGGTGGTTGGGAGGATGAACACTGAAGCTTTCTTT. Translating it yields CASSEVGVVGRMNTEAFF. The chain combines TRBV2 with TRBJ1-1; D call uncertain. The CDR3 totals 18 residues. CDR1 is SNHLY, CDR2 FYNNEI, per germline. Trimming removed 1 base from V and 0 bases from J, with 18 bases in between.

The J gene is TRBJ2-7, the V gene TRBV2, with 7 bases that match TRBD1. CDR1 and CDR2 (germline): SNHLY, FYNNEI. There are 16 residues in the CDR3. Losses at the gene ends were 2 bases for V and 0 bases for J; bases not matched to a gene: 7. This chain's CDR3 is CASSEPGQSSSYEQYF. The CDR3 coding sequence is TGTGCCAGCAGTGAACCGGGACAGTCGAGCTCCTACGAGCAGTACTTC. The whole variable domain, filled in from reference TRBV2 and TRBJ2-7, reads EPEVTQTPSHQVTQMGQEVILRCVPISNHLYFYWYRQILGQKVEFLVSFYNNEISEKSEIFDDQFSVERPDGSNFTLKIRSTKLEDSAMYFCASSEPGQSSSYEQYFGPGTRLTVT.

This clone was picked up a small number of times. The genes are TRBV28 and TRBJ1-5; unclear D gene. The ends were cut back, 6 bases at V and 2 bases at J, with 17 bases in the middle. CDR3 length: 16 amino acids. Germline V gives CDR1 MDHEN, CDR2 SYDVKM. The CDR3 reads CASSWAPSSGNQPQHF. The CDR3, as DNA: TGTGCCAGCAGCTGGGCCCCTAGCTCCGGCAATCAGCCCCAGCATTTT.